Sequencing of this T cell receptor (beta chain) was carried out in a study of graft-versus-host responses after intestinal transplantation. The overall study: Multivisceral, liver-intestinal, or isolated intestinal transplants were given to recipients. Every transplant recipient was induced with anti-thymocyte globulin, then maintained on tacrolimus and steroids for two to three years.

CDR3 length equals 13 residues. Germline V gene data show CDR1 as MDHEN and CDR2 as SYDVKM. V was pared by 4 bases and J by 8 bases, with 2 bases of the junction left unmatched. This clone was recorded only once. Its matching antigen is unknown. Clones were read by immunoSEQ multiplex PCR, and TCRdb kept only the in-frame ones, dropping some. Of about 94,000 clones in the sample, over 75% were seen once. The V and J genes are TRBV28 and TRBJ2-1, with 10 bases that match TRBD1. The specimen was unstimulated CD8+ T cells sorted from spleen or lymph node cells, collected before intestinal transplant. The receptor's source is a human donor who received an intestinal transplant. The CDR3 coding sequence is TGTGCCAGCAGTTCGACAGGGGGCGATGAGCAGTTCTTC. Amino acid sequence: CASSSTGGDEQFF.